Listed here are 31 T cell receptor beta chains from one sample, sequenced in a study of T cells in Graves' hyperthyroidism and ophthalmopathy. TCR beta CDR3 regions were amplified from RNA. The HTBI primer set was used in a first-round RT-PCR of the TCR CDR3. TCRdb redid the calling of the multiplex PCR reads with MiXCR, one entry per CDR3 protein. The data show some 50,000 distinct CDR3 sequences, roughly 51% seen once. The sequencing sample was made of peripheral blood or thyroid tissue (not recorded which). The receptors shown here come from a young man with Graves' hyperthyroidism.

The chain recombines TRBV29-1 with TRBJ2-1, with D possibly being TRBD2 (5 bases). Trimming took 2 bases from V and 10 from J, leaving 12 bases between them. Looked up from germline, CDR1 is SQVTM and CDR2 is ANQGSEA. The CDR3 extends over 12 amino acids. CDR3 region: CSVERADWEQFF. The CDR3 nucleotides are TGCAGCGTTGAACGAGCGGATTGGGAGCAGTTCTTC.

The chain joins TRBV15 to TRBJ1-1; D gene uncertain. V lost 1 base to trimming and J lost 10 bases, with 16 bases between them. CDR1 is LNHNV and CDR2 is YYDKDF in the germline V gene (reference sequence). The CDR3 length is 14 residues. DNA of the CDR3: TGTGCCACCAGCAGAGGATCTGGGATCCCTCCAGCTTTCTTT. Its translation: CATSRGSGIPPAFF. The whole variable domain, remainder taken from reference TRBV15 and TRBJ1-1, is DAMVIQNPRYQVTQFGKPVTLSCSQTLNHNVMYWYQQKSSQAPKLLFHYYDKDFNNEADTPDNFQSRRPNTSFCFLDIRSPGLGDTAMYLCATSRGSGIPPAFFGQGTRLTVV.

The chain employs TRBV7-3 and TRBJ2-7; 11 nucleotides agree with TRBD1. Per the germline V gene, CDR1 is SGHTA and CDR2 is FQGTGA. With V trimmed by 1 base and J by 6 bases, 2 bases remained unmatched. The CDR3 is 14 residues long. DNA for the CDR3: TGTGCCAGCAGCTTAATTGGACAGGGGGCCGAGCAGTACTTC. It is translated as CASSLIGQGAEQYF.

This clonotype was picked up many times. The chain links TRBV20-1 to TRBJ1-5; maybe TRBD1 (6 bases). The CDR3 length is 15 residues. Germline loops: CDR1 DFQATT, CDR2 SNEGSKA (reference sequence). Between the trimmed V and J ends, which lost 3 bases and 6 bases, there was a span of 18 bases. Here the CDR3 DNA reads TGCAGTGCTAGTGGAGGGGGTTCTCTCTCTCAGCCCCAGCATTTT. Translated, it gives CSASGGGSLSQPQHF.

V is TRBV10-3 and J is TRBJ2-5, with a tentative D call TRBD1 (5 bases). Trimming took off 0 bases at V and 2 bases at J, with 10 bases between the two ends. The germline CDR1 and CDR2 sequences are ENHRY and SYGVKD. There are 15 residues in the CDR3. The CDR3 DNA sequence: TGTGCCATCAGTGAGTCTGGTGACAGACAAGAGACCCAGTACTTC. Residues: CAISESGDRQETQYF.

This clonotype was picked up many times. The genes are TRBV20-1 and TRBJ1-2; maybe TRBD1 (5 bases). V shed 8 bases and J shed 4 bases, with 20 bases lying between them. The CDR3 is 14 residues long. Germline loops: CDR1 DFQATT, CDR2 SNEGSKA (reference sequence). The CDR3 nucleotides are TGCAGTACTATTCTAAAGACAGTGACCTATGGCTACACCTTC. It codes for CSTILKTVTYGYTF.

As for this clonotype: A much larger clone lies one base from this, so it may be a read error. The chain employs TRBV19 and TRBJ2-3, with D unresolved. In germline, CDR1 is LNHDA, CDR2 SQIVND (reference sequence). Trimming pared 8 bases from V and 0 bases from J, leaving 21 bases between. The CDR3 length is 17 residues. The CDR3 sequence: CASGKRARPPSTDTQYF. CDR3 in DNA: TGTGCCAGTGGAAAGAGAGCTCGACCTCCTAGCACAGATACGCAGTATTTT.

This clonotype was detected many times. V is TRBV25-1 and J is TRBJ2-7, with 11 bases that match TRBD2. V dropped 3 bases and J dropped 0; count of bases not matched to a gene: 4. The CDR3 contains 16 residues. Germline values: CDR1 MGHDK, CDR2 SYGVNS. In DNA, the CDR3 is TGTGCCAGCAGTGATTTCGGGACTAGCGGCTCCTACGAGCAGTACTTC. Its protein product is CASSDFGTSGSYEQYF.

The CDR3 sequence is CASSHGTSGEAFF. The CDR3 nucleotides are TGTGCCAGCAGTCACGGGACATCGGGGGAAGCTTTCTTT. This chain uses TRBV2 with TRBJ1-1, with D possibly TRBD1 on 6 matching bases. CDR1 is SNHLY and CDR2 is FYNNEI in the germline V gene. V was clipped by 5 bases and J by 8 bases, with 15 bases between them. This CDR3 region has 13 residues.

This clonotype has a count of ten or more. The chain recombines TRBV7-9 with TRBJ1-3; no definite D call. Trimming stripped 3 bases from V and 8 bases from J, with 8 bases between. Germline V gene data show CDR1 as SEHNR and CDR2 as FQNEAQ (reference sequence). This CDR3 comprises 12 residues. CDR3: CASSFSRDTIYF. CDR3 nucleotide sequence: TGTGCCAGCAGCTTCAGTAGAGACACCATATATTTT.

This clonotype has at least ten counts. V usage is TRBV6-5 and J usage is TRBJ2-2; D is ambiguous. Between the trimmed V and J ends, which lost 2 bases and 3 bases, there was a span of 10 bases. CDR3 size: 15 residues. Germline CDR1 is MNHEY and CDR2 is SVGAGI. CDR3 DNA sequence: TGTGCCAGCAGTTACAACCCGGCACACACCGGGGAGCTGTTTTTT. Amino acids: CASSYNPAHTGELFF.

In regard to this clonotype: The CDR3 does not close with the conserved phenylalanine or tryptophan, likely indicating a read error. The limits of the CDR3 on the DNA are not certain, so only TCRdb's listed CDR3 is given. The V and J genes are TRBV29-1 and TRBJ2-5; the D call in the table, TRBD1, was not verified against the DNA. The CDR3 is 15 amino acids long, termini counted. CDR1 and CDR2 from the germline V gene are SQVTM and ANQGSEA. The CDR3 protein is CSVVGGAAKVQHFGD.

In this sample, this clonotype turned up many times. This chain links TRBV9 with TRBJ2-3; D unclear. CDR1 is SGDLS and CDR2 is YYNGEE in the germline V gene. This CDR3 contains 12 residues. Between the trimmed V and J ends, which lost 3 bases and 5 bases, there was a span of 7 bases. The CDR3 loop is CASSGDEDTQYF. CDR3 nucleotide sequence: TGTGCCAGCAGCGGGGATGAAGATACGCAGTATTTT. Using reference TRBV9 and TRBJ2-3 for the parts outside the CDR3, the full variable domain is DSGVTQTPKHLITATGQRVTLRCSPRSGDLSVYWYQQSLDQGLQFLIQYYNGEERAKGNILERFSAQQFPDLHSELNLSSLELGDSALYFCASSGDEDTQYFGPGTRLTVL.

This clonotype was recorded a few times. The CDR3 spells CASRGTGNNQPQHF. The CDR3 bases are TGTGCCAGCAGGGGGACAGGCAACAATCAGCCCCAGCATTTT. This chain joins TRBV2 and TRBJ1-5, with TRBD1 matching 8 bases. The CDR3 extends over 14 amino acids. The V gene's germline CDR1 is SNHLY and CDR2 FYNNEI. Trimming at V came to 6 bases and at J to 3 bases, leaving 4 bases not matched to a gene.

This clonotype was recorded many times. The J gene is TRBJ2-7, the V gene TRBV28; perhaps TRBD1 as D (6 bases). V was trimmed by 6 bases and J by 0 bases, leaving 9 bases between them. This CDR3 is built from 13 residues. Germline V gene lookup returns CDR1 MDHEN and CDR2 SYDVKM. The CDR3 region is CASSRQVSYEQYF. CDR3 DNA sequence: TGTGCCAGCAGCAGACAGGTCTCCTACGAGCAGTACTTC.

This chain connects TRBV5-5 to TRBJ2-5; 8 positions agree with TRBD1. Germline CDR1 reads SGHKS; CDR2 reads YYEKEE (reference sequence). V shed 4 bases and J 5 bases; nucleotides not matched to a gene: 13. The CDR3 loop spans 16 amino acids. The DNA for the CDR3 is TGTGCCAGCAGCCGTAACGGACAGGGAGGTTGGGAGACCCAGTACTTC. Protein: CASSRNGQGGWETQYF.

This clonotype showed up many times. The rearrangement uses TRBV10-3 and TRBJ1-1; D unresolved. Per germline, CDR1 ENHRY and CDR2 SYGVKD. Trimming shortened V by 3 bases and J by 0 bases, and 14 bases separated the two germline ends. The length of the CDR3 is 16 residues. CDR3 region: CAISDVGEGMNTEAFF. CDR3 DNA sequence: TGTGCCATCAGTGACGTGGGCGAGGGCATGAACACTGAAGCTTTCTTT.

The rearrangement joins TRBV24-1 to TRBJ2-6, with D hard to call. With 9 bases removed from V and 1 base from J, the gap between germline ends came to 6 bases. The CDR3 extends over 13 amino acids. Germline loops: CDR1 KGHDR, CDR2 SFDVKD. Here the CDR3 reads CATVASGANVLTF. CDR3 bases: TGTGCCACCGTGGCGTCTGGGGCCAACGTCCTGACTTTC.

The gene calls are TRBV7-9 and TRBJ1-2; 9 bases are a match to TRBD1. CDR1 and CDR2 from the germline V gene are SEHNR and FQNEAQ (reference sequence). The CDR3 runs 14 residues. V shed 5 bases, J shed 7 bases, and the junction held 8 bases outside the gene matches. CDR3 sequence (DNA): TGTGCCAGCAGCCGGGGACAGGGTGTGAGTGGCTACACCTTC. Translating gives CASSRGQGVSGYTF.

The genes are TRBV7-8 and TRBJ1-6; 9 nucleotides align to TRBD1. There are 14 residues in the CDR3. CDR1 and CDR2 from the germline V gene are SGHVS and FQNEAQ. J was trimmed by 10 bases and V by 6 bases; bases with no gene match: 7. The CDR3, as DNA: TGTGCCAGCAGGTCTGGGACAGGGTTGTCACCCCTCCACTTT. This sequence encodes CASRSGTGLSPLHF.

A word on this clonotype: At one of its ends the junction is not consistent with the germline gene, which may arise from a read error. The gene calls are TRBV30 and TRBJ1-1; the D gene is possibly TRBD1 (5 bases). The CDR3 length is 12 residues. Germline CDR1 and CDR2: GTSNPN and SVGIG (reference sequence). CDR3 DNA sequence: TGTGCCTCGGGACGGCCGAACACTGAAGCTTCCTTT. It encodes CASGRPNTEASF.

This clonotype was observed at least ten times. The chain employs TRBV27 and TRBJ2-6; the D is unclear. The CDR3 sequence is 14 residues long. V lost 6 bases and J lost 4, with 10 bases in between. Germline lookup yields CDR1 MNHEY and CDR2 SMNVEV (reference sequence). Here the CDR3 DNA reads TGTGCCAGCAGGGGCCGTAGGGGGGCCAACGTCCTGACTTTC. It specifies CASRGRRGANVLTF.

The V and J genes are TRBV20-1 and TRBJ2-7, with a tentative D call TRBD1 (6 bases). V lost 0 bases, J lost 4 bases, and 16 bases lay in between. The CDR3 loop spans 15 amino acids. Germline-derived CDR1 and CDR2 are DFQATT and SNEGSKA (reference sequence). In nucleotides, the CDR3 is TGCAGTGCTAGAGATTTCGGGACAAGGGGGTACGAGCAGTACTTC. This gives the protein CSARDFGTRGYEQYF.

This clonotype occurred many times. The J gene is TRBJ1-1, the V gene TRBV28; D not certain. Germline lookup yields CDR1 MDHEN and CDR2 SYDVKM. The CDR3 consists of 14 residues. V lost 8 bases and J 7 bases, leaving 20 bases between the germline ends. The CDR3 region has the DNA TGTGCCAGCGGGCGCTATTTGGGCGACCTTGAAGCTTTCTTT. This translates into CASGRYLGDLEAFF.

In its sample, this clonotype was seen many times. The V and J genes are TRBV7-9 and TRBJ1-3; no reliable D call. Trimming took off 2 bases at V and 2 bases at J, with 1 base between the two ends. The CDR3 covers 12 residues. Germline CDR1 and CDR2: SEHNR and FQNEAQ (reference sequence). This CDR3 reads CASSLPGNTIYF. CDR3 bases: TGTGCCAGCAGCTTACCTGGAAACACCATATATTTT.

In this sample, this clonotype turned up many times. The chain carries TRBV5-1 and TRBJ2-7; no clear D. With 4 bases removed from V and 6 bases from J, the gap between germline ends came to 20 bases. This CDR3 spans 15 amino acids. Germline CDR1 and CDR2: SGHRS and YFSETQ. For the CDR3, the DNA is TGCGCCAGCAGCCCCTGGCGGTATCTTCTTGGCGAGCAGTACTTC. This sequence encodes CASSPWRYLLGEQYF.

The rearrangement uses TRBV29-1 and TRBJ1-2; a weak D match, TRBD1 (6 bases). The V gene lost 6 bases and the J gene lost 6 bases, with 20 bases spanning the gap. The CDR3 runs to 14 residues. Germline V CDR1 and CDR2: SQVTM, ANQGSEA. CDR3 nucleotides: TGCAGCGTGGCGGGGGCACCTTGGGTCCATGGCTACACCTTC. Protein: CSVAGAPWVHGYTF.

This CDR3 is CASSLPNQPQHF. The DNA for the CDR3 is TGTGCCAGCAGCTTACCCAATCAGCCCCAGCATTTT. The rearrangement uses TRBV7-2 and TRBJ1-5; D is uncertain. Germline V gene sequence: CDR1 SGHTA, CDR2 FQGNSA. V lost 2 bases to trimming and J lost 3 bases, with 2 bases between them. The CDR3 covers 12 residues.

In its sample, this clonotype was seen a few times. The V and J genes are TRBV10-2 and TRBJ1-1; no firm D call. Trimming removed 3 bases from V and 0 bases from J, with 8 bases in between. Germline CDR1 and CDR2: WSHSY and SAAADI. CDR3 length equals 14 residues. The CDR3 spells CASSERRMNTEAFF. The CDR3 DNA is TGCGCCAGCAGTGAAAGGAGGATGAACACTGAAGCTTTCTTT.

As regards this clonotype: A read error may produce the germline difference seen at one junction end. V is TRBV7-2 and J is TRBJ1-3; 7 nucleotides match TRBD1. CDR1 and CDR2 (germline): SGHTA, FQGNSA. The CDR3 contains 14 residues. For the CDR3, the DNA is TGCGACAGCAGCCAAGATCCGGGACAGAACACCATAAATTTT. It codes for CDSSQDPGQNTINF. Supplemented by reference TRBV7-2 and TRBJ1-3, the full variable domain reads GAGVSQSPSNKVTEKGKDVELRCDPISGHTALYWYRQSLGQGLEFLIYFQGNSAPDKSGLPSDRFSAERTGGSVSTLTIQRTQQEDSAVYLCDSSQDPGQNTINFGEGSWLTVV.

Concerning this clonotype itself: The conserved phenylalanine or tryptophan is not found at the CDR3 terminus, so this likely reflects a read error. CDR3 DNA sequence: TGCGCCAGCAGCTTGATGGGGACTAGTTGGGGCCAAGAGACCCAGTACTCC. Its translation: CASSLMGTSWGQETQYS. The rearrangement links TRBV5-1 to TRBJ2-5; 8 bases map to TRBD2. The CDR3 totals 17 residues. After removal of 1 base from V and 1 base from J, the junction contained 9 bases not matched to a gene. CDR1 is SGHRS, CDR2 YFSETQ, per germline.